The present T cell receptor beta chain was sequenced within a study of cytomegalovirus exposure and HLA in healthy donors. Study in general: Unique TCRs from HLA-typed donors, some 85 million of them, were held in an early data release. Study-wide points: The records held CMV serostatus as the only immune exposure information. Later on, an analysis showed TCR association rates differing by HLA locus, with DRB1 the most and HLA-C the fewest.

The PCR made use of 60 Vbeta and 13 Jbeta primers. Clones were read by immunoSEQ multiplex PCR, and TCRdb kept only the in-frame ones, dropping some. The table has approximately 140,000 clones, approximately 82% seen once. The CDR3 is 15 amino acids. Germline V gene lookup returns CDR1 LGHNA and CDR2 YNFKEQ. Trimming removed 4 bases from V and 3 bases from J; junction bases left unmatched: 8. For this clone: Antigen specificity is unknown.

This sequence joins TRBV4-2 and TRBJ2-5; 7 bases match TRBD1. This TCR was sampled from a boy younger than 10 in good health and CMV-seronegative. Source material: PBMCs. The CDR3 sequence: CASSPRQGQKETQYF. For the CDR3, the DNA is TGTGCCAGCAGCCCCCGCCAGGGACAGAAAGAGACCCAGTACTTC.